This entry lists 22 T cell receptor beta chains sequenced from one sample in a study of blood T cell repertoires in COVID-19. TCRdb keeps only in-frame clones here, not all; method: immunoSEQ multiplex PCR. Of about 61,000 clones in the sample, around 87% were seen once. The sequenced sample was peripheral blood. These receptors were taken from a man in his 60s with acute or convalescent COVID-19.

This sequence joins TRBV6-5 and TRBJ1-1; D is unresolved. The germline gives CDR1 MNHEY, CDR2 SVGAGI. This CDR3 region has 14 residues. The ends were cut back, 7 bases at V and 3 bases at J, with 15 bases in the middle. CDR3 amino acids: CASNPAGLDTEAFF. The DNA for the CDR3 is TGTGCCAGCAATCCGGCAGGCCTGGACACTGAAGCTTTCTTT.

V and J are TRBV19 and TRBJ2-1; 9 bases align to TRBD1. Trimming took 4 bases from V and 5 from J; bases not matched to a gene: 9. The CDR3 length is 16 residues. Germline-derived CDR1 and CDR2 are LNHDA and SQIVND (reference sequence). The CDR3 spells CASSTLGTGKNNEQFF. CDR3 in DNA: TGTGCCAGTAGTACTCTGGGGACAGGGAAGAACAATGAGCAGTTCTTC.

The V gene is TRBV27, the J gene TRBJ2-6; possible D gene TRBD1, 5 bases. The CDR3 covers 18 residues. With 3 bases removed from V and 0 bases from J, the gap between germline ends came to 15 bases. The germline V gene encodes CDR1 MNHEY and CDR2 SMNVEV (reference sequence). In DNA, the CDR3 is TGTGCCAGCAGTTTTCTACCTACAGGCTTCTCTGGGGCCAACGTCCTGACTTTC. Its protein is CASSFLPTGFSGANVLTF. The full variable domain, in which reference TRBV27 and TRBJ2-6 provide the parts outside the CDR3, is EAQVTQNPRYLITVTGKKLTVTCSQNMNHEYMSWYRQDPGLGLRQIYYSMNVEVTDKGDVPEGYKVSRKEKRNFPLILESPSPNQTSLYFCASSFLPTGFSGANVLTFGAGSRLTVL.

The genes are TRBV21-1 and TRBJ2-3; TRBD2, the table's D call, lacks a check against the DNA. TRBV21-1 has pseudogene status. The CDR3 length is 16 residues. CDR3 sequence: CASSKPTGGYTDTQYF. CDR3 coding DNA: TGTGCCAGCAGCAAACCGACGGGGGGCTACACAGATACGCAGTATTTT.

V is TRBV7-2 and J is TRBJ2-3, with TRBD2 matching over 11 bases. Germline V gives CDR1 SGHTA, CDR2 FQGNSA. With V trimmed by 1 base and J by 2 bases, 2 bases remained unmatched. The CDR3 has 16 amino acids. The CDR3 here is CASSLGGLAVTDTQYF. CDR3 nucleotides: TGTGCCAGCAGCTTAGGGGGACTAGCGGTCACAGATACGCAGTATTTT.

The genes are TRBV6-5 and TRBJ1-1; D is ambiguous. Germline V gene sequence: CDR1 MNHEY, CDR2 SVGAGI. The CDR3 loop spans 14 amino acids. Trimming stripped 7 bases from V and 1 base from J, with 13 bases between. In DNA form, the CDR3 reads TGTGCCAGCACCCCCCCGCGGGGGAACACTGAAGCTTTCTTT. Encoded protein: CASTPPRGNTEAFF.

A single count supports this clone. The chain is built from TRBV21-1 and TRBJ1-2; the table's D call of TRBD1 was not tested on the DNA. TRBV21-1 is annotated as a pseudogene. This CDR3 is 15 amino acids long. CDR3 nucleotides: TGTGCCAGCAGCAAAGACACAGGGGGCAGCGATGGCTACACCTTC. Translation: CASSKDTGGSDGYTF.

V and J are TRBV19 and TRBJ1-2, with TRBD1 matching over 8 bases. The CDR3 has 15 amino acids. Germline V gives CDR1 LNHDA, CDR2 SQIVND (reference sequence). Germline trimming cut 7 bases from V and 2 bases from J; bases unmatched to any gene: 9. As DNA, the CDR3 is TGTGCCAGTAACTTCCTCCGGGACAGGAACTATGGCTACACCTTC. This encodes CASNFLRDRNYGYTF.

The chain combines TRBV27 with TRBJ1-1; TRBD1 aligns across 10 bases. Losses at the gene ends were 5 bases for V and 4 bases for J; bases not matched to a gene: 7. The CDR3 has 15 amino acids. CDR1 is MNHEY, CDR2 SMNVEV, per germline (reference sequence). Here the CDR3 DNA reads TGTGCCAGCAGTGCAAGACAGGGGGCCAGCACTGAAGCTTTCTTT. Encoded protein: CASSARQGASTEAFF.

The chain has TRBV3-1 (or the pseudogene TRBV3-2) and TRBJ1-2; 11 bases fit TRBD1. This CDR3 has 15 residues. V was pared by 3 bases and J by 9 bases, with 9 bases of the junction left unmatched. Germline V gene data show CDR1 as LGHDT and CDR2 as YNNKEL (reference sequence). CDR3 in DNA: TGTGCCAGCAGCCAGTCCAGGACAGGGGGCACGAGCTACACCTTC. Translated, it gives CASSQSRTGGTSYTF.

The gene calls are TRBV3-1 (or the pseudogene TRBV3-2) and TRBJ1-4, with 7 bases matching TRBD1. Trimming at V came to 5 bases and at J to 8 bases, leaving 11 bases not matched to a gene. Germline V lookup: CDR1 LGHDT, CDR2 YNNKEL (reference sequence). The CDR3 is 15 amino acids. CDR3 region: CASSFAGDSGEKLFF. In DNA form, the CDR3 reads TGTGCCAGCAGCTTCGCTGGGGACAGCGGGGAAAAACTGTTTTTT.

The chain uses TRBV20-1 and TRBJ2-5; D is ambiguous. Trimming cost V 5 bases and J 4 bases, with 8 bases left between them. The CDR3 extends over 11 amino acids. Per the germline V gene, CDR1 is DFQATT and CDR2 is SNEGSKA (reference sequence). In nucleotides, the CDR3 is TGCAGTGCTCCGAACGGAGAGACCCAGTACTTC. Amino acids: CSAPNGETQYF.

About this clone itself: The sample has other DNA sequences that encode this CDR3 too. The chain combines TRBV9 with TRBJ2-5; D remains ambiguous. The germline V gene has CDR1 SGDLS and CDR2 YYNGEE. This CDR3 is built from 14 residues. V lost 0 bases, J lost 2 bases, and 8 bases lay in between. As DNA, the CDR3 is TGTGCCAGCAGCGTAGCGTCAGGTCAAGAGACCCAGTACTTC. Its translation: CASSVASGQETQYF.

V usage is TRBV6-5 and J usage is TRBJ1-1, with D maybe TRBD1 (5 bases). The length of the CDR3 is 14 residues. V was trimmed by 6 bases and J by 0 bases, leaving 11 bases between them. The germline V gene encodes CDR1 MNHEY and CDR2 SVGAGI. CDR3 DNA: TGTGCCAGCAGACCTACAGGATTGAACACTGAAGCTTTCTTT. Protein product: CASRPTGLNTEAFF.

J is TRBJ1-2 and V is TRBV10-3, with TRBD1 identical over 10 bases. CDR1 ENHRY and CDR2 SYGVKD come from the germline V gene. The CDR3 contains 19 residues. V trimming: 6 bases; J trimming: 0 bases; junction bases outside the gene matches: 16. CDR3 coding DNA: TGTGCCATCAGCCAAGTCCCCGGGACAGGGGTTGACCCTAACTATGGCTACACCTTC. Protein: CAISQVPGTGVDPNYGYTF.

This chain connects TRBV9 to TRBJ2-2; 10 bases are shared with TRBD2. CDR1 SGDLS and CDR2 YYNGEE come from the germline V gene. V trimming: 1 base; J trimming: 0 bases; junction bases outside the gene matches: 3. CDR3 size: 17 residues. The CDR3 region is CASSVQAGGPNTGELFF. In DNA, the CDR3 is TGTGCCAGCAGCGTACAAGCGGGGGGGCCGAACACCGGGGAGCTGTTTTTT.

The chain employs TRBV6-5 and TRBJ2-7; D unclear. CDR1 and CDR2 (germline): MNHEY, SVGAGI. V was trimmed by 5 bases and J by 2 bases, leaving 7 bases between them. There are 12 residues in the CDR3. CDR3 amino acids: CASSLKPYEQYF. CDR3 bases: TGTGCCAGCAGTCTGAAGCCCTACGAGCAGTACTTC.

The CDR3 here is CASSFVGLSRNSPLHF. The CDR3 DNA follows: TGTGCCAGCAGCTTTGTGGGTTTGTCGCGGAATTCACCCCTCCACTTT. The chain is built from TRBV12-1 and TRBJ1-6. TRBV12-1 is given as a pseudogene. The length of the CDR3 is 16 residues.

V gene TRBV19 combines with J gene TRBJ2-1; unclear D gene. This CDR3 is 15 amino acids long. Trimming removed 3 bases at V and 7 bases at J, with 16 bases between. Germline lookup yields CDR1 LNHDA and CDR2 SQIVND (reference sequence). This CDR3 is CASSMNLVALNEQFF. Written as DNA, the CDR3 is TGTGCCAGTAGTATGAACTTAGTAGCCCTGAATGAGCAGTTCTTC.

The genes are TRBV4-1 and TRBJ1-5, with D uncertain. Trimming left V 1 base short and J 6 bases short, with 13 bases between. CDR3 length: 15 amino acids. The germline gives CDR1 MGHRA, CDR2 YSYEKL. The CDR3 region has the DNA TGCGCCAGCAGCCAAGGCCCCGGGTTCACTCAGCCCCAGCATTTT. The encoded protein is CASSQGPGFTQPQHF.

This rearrangement joins TRBV12-5 to TRBJ2-7, with D maybe TRBD2 (5 bases). CDR1 and CDR2 from the germline V gene are LGHNT and FRNRAP. The V gene lost 2 bases and the J gene lost 0 bases, with 14 bases spanning the gap. The CDR3 contains 16 residues. CDR3 sequence: CASGLRTSGYSYEQYF. The CDR3 DNA reads TGTGCTAGTGGTTTGAGAACCTCGGGATACTCCTACGAGCAGTACTTC. Combining the CDR3 with reference TRBV12-5 and TRBJ2-7 gives the whole variable domain DARVTQTPRHKVTEMGQEVTMRCQPILGHNTVFWYRQTMMQGLELLAYFRNRAPLDDSGMPKDRFSAEMPDATLATLKIQPSEPRDSAVYFCASGLRTSGYSYEQYFGPGTRLTVT.

This rearrangement joins TRBV5-4 to TRBJ2-1; TRBD2 agrees at 16 bases. The V gene end was trimmed by 7 bases and the J gene end by 3 bases; junction bases not matched to a gene: 13. The germline CDR1 and CDR2 sequences are SGHNT and YYREEE (reference sequence). CDR3 length: 19 residues. The CDR3 reads CASGLSGLAGGPGYNEQFF. CDR3 coding DNA: TGTGCCAGCGGTTTGTCGGGACTAGCGGGGGGGCCCGGCTACAATGAGCAGTTCTTC.